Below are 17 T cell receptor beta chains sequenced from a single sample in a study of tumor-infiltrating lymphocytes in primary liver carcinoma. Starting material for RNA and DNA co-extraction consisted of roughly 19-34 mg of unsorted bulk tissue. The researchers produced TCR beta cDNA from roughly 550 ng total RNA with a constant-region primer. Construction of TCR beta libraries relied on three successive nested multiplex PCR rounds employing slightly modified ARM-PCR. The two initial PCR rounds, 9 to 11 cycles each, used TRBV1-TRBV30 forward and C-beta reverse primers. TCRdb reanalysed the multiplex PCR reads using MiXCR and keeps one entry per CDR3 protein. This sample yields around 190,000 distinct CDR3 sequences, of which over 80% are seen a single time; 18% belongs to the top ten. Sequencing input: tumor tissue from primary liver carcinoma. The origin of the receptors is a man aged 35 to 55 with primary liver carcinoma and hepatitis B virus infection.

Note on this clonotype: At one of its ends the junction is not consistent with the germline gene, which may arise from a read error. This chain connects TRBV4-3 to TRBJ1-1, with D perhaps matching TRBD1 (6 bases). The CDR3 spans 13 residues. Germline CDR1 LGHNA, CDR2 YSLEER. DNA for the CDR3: TGTGCCAGCAGCAAAGGGGGGAACACTGAAGCTTTCTTT. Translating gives CASSKGGNTEAFF.

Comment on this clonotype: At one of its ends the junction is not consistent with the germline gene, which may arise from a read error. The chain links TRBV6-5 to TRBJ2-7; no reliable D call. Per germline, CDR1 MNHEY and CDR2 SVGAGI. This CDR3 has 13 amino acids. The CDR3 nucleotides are TGTGCCGGCAGTTCCCTAAGCTCTTACGAGCAGTACTTC. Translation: CAGSSLSSYEQYF.

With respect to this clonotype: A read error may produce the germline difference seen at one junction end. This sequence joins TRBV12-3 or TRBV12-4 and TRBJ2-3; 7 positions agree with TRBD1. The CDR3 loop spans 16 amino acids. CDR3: CVTSLDRQGSTDTQYF. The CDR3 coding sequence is TGTGTCACCAGTTTAGACAGACAGGGAAGCACAGATACACAGTATTTT.

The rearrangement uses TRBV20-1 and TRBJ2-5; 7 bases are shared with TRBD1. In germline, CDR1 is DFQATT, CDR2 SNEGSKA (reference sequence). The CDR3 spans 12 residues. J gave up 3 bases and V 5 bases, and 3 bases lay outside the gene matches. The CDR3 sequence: CSAGGQKETQYF. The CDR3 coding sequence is TGCAGTGCTGGGGGACAGAAAGAGACCCAGTACTTC.

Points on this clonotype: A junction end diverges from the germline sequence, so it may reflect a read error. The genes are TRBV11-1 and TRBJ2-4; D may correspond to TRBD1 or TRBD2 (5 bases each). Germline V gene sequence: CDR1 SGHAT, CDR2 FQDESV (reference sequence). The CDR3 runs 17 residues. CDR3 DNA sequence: TGTGACAGCAGCTTTCCCGGTACTAGTGGGACCGAAAACATTCAGTACTTC. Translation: CDSSFPGTSGTENIQYF. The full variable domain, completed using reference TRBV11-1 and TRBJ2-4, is EAEVAQSPRYKITEKSQAVAFWCDPISGHATLYWYRQILGQGPELLVQFQDESVVDDSQLPKDRFSAERLKGVDSTLKIQPAELGDSAMYLCDSSFPGTSGTENIQYFGAGTRLSVL.

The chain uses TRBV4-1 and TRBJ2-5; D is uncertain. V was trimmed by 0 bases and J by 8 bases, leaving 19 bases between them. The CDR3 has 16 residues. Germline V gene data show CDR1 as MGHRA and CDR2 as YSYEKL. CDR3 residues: CASSQEFNPISETQYF. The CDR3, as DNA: TGCGCCAGCAGCCAAGAATTTAACCCGATCTCGGAAACCCAGTACTTC.

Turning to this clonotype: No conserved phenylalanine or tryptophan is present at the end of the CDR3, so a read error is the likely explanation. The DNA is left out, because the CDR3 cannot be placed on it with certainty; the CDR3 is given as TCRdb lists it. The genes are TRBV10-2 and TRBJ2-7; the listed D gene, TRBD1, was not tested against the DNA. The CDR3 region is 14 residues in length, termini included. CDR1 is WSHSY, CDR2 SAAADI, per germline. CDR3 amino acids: CASSESGAFYEQYL.

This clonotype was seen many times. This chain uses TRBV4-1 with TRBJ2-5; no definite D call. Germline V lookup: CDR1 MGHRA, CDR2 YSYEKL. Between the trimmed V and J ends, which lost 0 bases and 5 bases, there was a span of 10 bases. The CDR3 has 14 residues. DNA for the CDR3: TGCGCCAGCAGCCAAGATGTAGGTCGGGAGACCCAGTACTTC. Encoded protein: CASSQDVGRETQYF.

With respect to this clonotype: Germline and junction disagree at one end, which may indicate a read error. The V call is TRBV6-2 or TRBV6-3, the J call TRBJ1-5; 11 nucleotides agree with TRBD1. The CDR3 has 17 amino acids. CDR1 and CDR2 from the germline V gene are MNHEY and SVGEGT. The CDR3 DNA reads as TGTGCCAGTACCCAGACTCCGGACAGGGGGCTGGATCACCCCCAGCATTTT. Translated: CASTQTPDRGLDHPQHF.

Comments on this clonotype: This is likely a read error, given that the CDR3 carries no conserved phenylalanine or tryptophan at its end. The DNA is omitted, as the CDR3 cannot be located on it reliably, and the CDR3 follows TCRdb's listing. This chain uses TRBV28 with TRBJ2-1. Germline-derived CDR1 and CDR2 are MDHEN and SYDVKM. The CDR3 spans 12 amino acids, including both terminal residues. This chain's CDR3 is CASSLQYNEHFS.

The CDR3 region has the DNA TGCGCCAGCAACCCGGAGACATGTGAAGCTTTCTTT. Protein: CASNPETCEAFF. This sequence joins TRBV5-1 and TRBJ1-1; D is unclear. CDR1 is SGHRS and CDR2 is YFSETQ in the germline V gene. The CDR3 runs 12 residues. The V end lost 6 bases, the J end lost 7 bases, and 13 bases lay between the germline ends.

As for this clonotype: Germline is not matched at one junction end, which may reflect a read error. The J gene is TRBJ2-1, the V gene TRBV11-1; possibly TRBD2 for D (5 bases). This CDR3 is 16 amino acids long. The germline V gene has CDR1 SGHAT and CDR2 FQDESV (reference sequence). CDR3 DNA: TGTGCCAGCAACTTAGTGCGAGGAGGCTTTCACGATGAGCAGTTCTTC. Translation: CASNLVRGGFHDEQFF.

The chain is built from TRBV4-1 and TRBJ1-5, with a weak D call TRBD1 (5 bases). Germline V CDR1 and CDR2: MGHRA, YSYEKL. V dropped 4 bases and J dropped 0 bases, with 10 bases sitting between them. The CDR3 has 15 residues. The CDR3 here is CASSRGVYSNQPQHF. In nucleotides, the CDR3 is TGCGCCAGCAGCCGGGGGGTCTATAGCAATCAGCCCCAGCATTTT.

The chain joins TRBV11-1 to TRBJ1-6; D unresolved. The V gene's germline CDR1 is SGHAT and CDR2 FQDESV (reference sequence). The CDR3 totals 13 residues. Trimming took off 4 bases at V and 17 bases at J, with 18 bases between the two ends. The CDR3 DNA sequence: TGTGCCAGCAGCTGGTCACTGGTTTCACACTTCCACTTT. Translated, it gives CASSWSLVSHFHF.

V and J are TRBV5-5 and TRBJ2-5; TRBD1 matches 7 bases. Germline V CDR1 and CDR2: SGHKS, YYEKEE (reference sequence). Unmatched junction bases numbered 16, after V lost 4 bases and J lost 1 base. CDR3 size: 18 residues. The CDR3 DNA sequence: TGTGCCAGCAGCCTGGGGTTGATCGGGACAGAGTTCCAAGAGACCCAGTACTTC. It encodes CASSLGLIGTEFQETQYF.

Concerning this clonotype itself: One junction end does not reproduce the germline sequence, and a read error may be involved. Written as DNA, the CDR3 is TGTGCCAGCACTCCTAAACGAGCCCTAAGCTCCTATGAGCAGTACTTC. Translated: CASTPKRALSSYEQYF. The rearrangement joins TRBV6-1 to TRBJ2-7; D remains unclear. Per germline, CDR1 MNHNS and CDR2 SASEGT. This CDR3 contains 16 residues.

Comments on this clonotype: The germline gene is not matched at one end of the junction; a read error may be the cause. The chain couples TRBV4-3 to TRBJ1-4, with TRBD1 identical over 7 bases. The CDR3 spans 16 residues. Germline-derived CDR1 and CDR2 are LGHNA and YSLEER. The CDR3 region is CANSQGQPSNNKKLFF. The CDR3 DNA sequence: TGTGCCAACAGCCAGGGACAGCCTTCTAATAATAAAAAACTGTTTTTT.